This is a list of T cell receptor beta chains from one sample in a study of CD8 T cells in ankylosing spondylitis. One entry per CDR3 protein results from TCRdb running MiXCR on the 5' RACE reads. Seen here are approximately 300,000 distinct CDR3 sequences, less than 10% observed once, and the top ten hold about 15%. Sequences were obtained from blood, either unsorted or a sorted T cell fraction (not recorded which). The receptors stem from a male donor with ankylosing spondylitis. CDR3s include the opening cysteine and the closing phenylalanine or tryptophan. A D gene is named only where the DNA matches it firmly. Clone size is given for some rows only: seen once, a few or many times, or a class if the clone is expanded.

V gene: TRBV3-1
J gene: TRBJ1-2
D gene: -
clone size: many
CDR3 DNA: TGTGCCAGCAGCCAGGGACCATTTCTGGATGGCTACACCTTC
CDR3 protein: CASSQGPFLDGYTF

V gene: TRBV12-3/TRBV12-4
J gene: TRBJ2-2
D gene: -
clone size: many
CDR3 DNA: TGTGCCAGCAGTTTACCATGGGACGTCGGGGAGCTGTTTTTT
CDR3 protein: CASSLPWDVGELFF

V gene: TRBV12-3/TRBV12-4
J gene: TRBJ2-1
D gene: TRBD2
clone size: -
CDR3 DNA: TGTGCCAGTACGGGACTAGCGGGAGCATACAATGAGCAGTTCTTC
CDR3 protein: CASTGLAGAYNEQFF

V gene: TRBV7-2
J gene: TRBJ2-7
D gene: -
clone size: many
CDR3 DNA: TGTGCCAGCAGCTTAGGGGTAGCCGCCTACGAGCAGTACTTC
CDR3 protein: CASSLGVAAYEQYF

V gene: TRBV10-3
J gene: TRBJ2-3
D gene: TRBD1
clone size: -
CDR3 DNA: TGTGCCATCAGTGGACAGGGGGCGCGAGCTGATACGCAGTATTTT
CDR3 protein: CAISGQGARADTQYF

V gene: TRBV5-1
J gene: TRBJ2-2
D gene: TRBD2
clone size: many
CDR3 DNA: TGCGCCAGCAGCGTACTAGCGGGAGGTAACACCGGGGAGCTGTTTTTT
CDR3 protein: CASSVLAGGNTGELFF

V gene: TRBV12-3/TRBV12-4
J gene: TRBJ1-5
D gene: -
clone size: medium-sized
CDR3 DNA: TGTGCCAGCAGCCAGCGGACGGGGGTAGGTCAGCCCCAGCATTTT
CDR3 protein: CASSQRTGVGQPQHF

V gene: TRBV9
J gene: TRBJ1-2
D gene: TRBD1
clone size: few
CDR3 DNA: TGTGCCAGCAGCGTGGCTGGACAGGGACCATACTATGGCTACACCTTC
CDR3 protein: CASSVAGQGPYYGYTF

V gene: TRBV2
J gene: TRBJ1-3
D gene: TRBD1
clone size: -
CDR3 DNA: TGTGCCAGCAGCGGACAGGGAGTCGGAAACACCATATATTTT
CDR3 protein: CASSGQGVGNTIYF

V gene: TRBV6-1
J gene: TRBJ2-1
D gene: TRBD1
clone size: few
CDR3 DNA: TGTGCCAGCAGCCTTCCCAGGACAGGGGGCGGAAATGAGCAGTTCTTC
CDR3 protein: CASSLPRTGGGNEQFF

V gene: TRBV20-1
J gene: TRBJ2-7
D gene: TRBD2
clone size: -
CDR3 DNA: TGCAGTGCTAGATCCTCGACTAGCGGGAGTATCAAGCAGTACTTC
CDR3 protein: CSARSSTSGSIKQYF

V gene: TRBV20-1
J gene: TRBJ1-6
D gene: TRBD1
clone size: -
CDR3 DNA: TGCAGTGCTAGACAGGGGGCAGGGAATTCACCCCTCCACTTT
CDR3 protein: CSARQGAGNSPLHF

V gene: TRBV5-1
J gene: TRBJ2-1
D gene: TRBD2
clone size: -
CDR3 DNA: TGCGCCAGCAGCTCCCCGAAGGTTCGGGAGGGCAATGAGCAGTTCTTC
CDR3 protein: CASSSPKVREGNEQFF

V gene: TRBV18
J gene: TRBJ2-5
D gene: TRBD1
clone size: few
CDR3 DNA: TGTGCCAGCTCCCGGACAGGACAGAGGGATCAAGAGACCCAGTACTTC
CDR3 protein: CASSRTGQRDQETQYF

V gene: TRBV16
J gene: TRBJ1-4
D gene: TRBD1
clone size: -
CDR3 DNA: TGTGCCAGCAGCCCCGGGACAGGATATGAAAAACTGTTTTTT
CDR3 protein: CASSPGTGYEKLFF

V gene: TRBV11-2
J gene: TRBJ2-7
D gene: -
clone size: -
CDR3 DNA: TGTGCCAGCAGCTATGGCGGCTACGAGCAGTACTTC
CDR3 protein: CASSYGGYEQYF

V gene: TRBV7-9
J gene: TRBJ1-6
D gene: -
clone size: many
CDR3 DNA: TGTGCCAGCACAATAGGGCAGGATAATTCACCCCTCCACTTT
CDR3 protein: CASTIGQDNSPLHF

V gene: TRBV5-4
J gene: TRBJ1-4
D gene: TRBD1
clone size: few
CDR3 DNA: TGTGCCAGCAGCTTGGAAGGCGACAGGGGAAGGGAAAAACTGTTTTTT
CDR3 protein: CASSLEGDRGREKLFF

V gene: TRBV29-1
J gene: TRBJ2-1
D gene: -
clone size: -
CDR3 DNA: TGCAGCGTTGGGGTCTGGGCCATTAATGAGCAGTTCTTC
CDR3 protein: CSVGVWAINEQFF

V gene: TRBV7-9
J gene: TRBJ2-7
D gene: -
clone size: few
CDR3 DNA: TGTGCCAGCAGCCAGCAGGCGGGCGAGCAGTACTTC
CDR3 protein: CASSQQAGEQYF

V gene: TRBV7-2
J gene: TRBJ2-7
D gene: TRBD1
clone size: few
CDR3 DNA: TGTGCCAGCAGCTCGAACGGACAGGGAACGTACGAGCAGTACTTC
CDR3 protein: CASSSNGQGTYEQYF

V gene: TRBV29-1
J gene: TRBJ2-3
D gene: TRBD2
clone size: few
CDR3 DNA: TGCAGCGCCCCCTCGACTAGCGGGAAGGGAGATACGCAGTATTTT
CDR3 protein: CSAPSTSGKGDTQYF

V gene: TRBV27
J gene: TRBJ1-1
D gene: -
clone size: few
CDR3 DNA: TGTGCCAGCAGTTTGTCTTCCGGGGTCACTGAAGCTTTCTTT
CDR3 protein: CASSLSSGVTEAFF

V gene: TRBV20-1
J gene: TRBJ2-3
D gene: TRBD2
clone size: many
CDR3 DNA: TGCAGTGCAAAGACTAGCGTAGGCACAGATACGCAGTATTTT
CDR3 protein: CSAKTSVGTDTQYF

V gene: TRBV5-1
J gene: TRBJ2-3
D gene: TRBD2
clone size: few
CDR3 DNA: TGCGCCAGCAGCTCAGTAGCGGGGAGCACAGATACGCAGTATTTT
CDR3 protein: CASSSVAGSTDTQYF

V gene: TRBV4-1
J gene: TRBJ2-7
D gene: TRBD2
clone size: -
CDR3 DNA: TGCGCCAGCAGCTTTAGCGGGAGGGCCTCCTACGAGCAGTACTTC
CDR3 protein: CASSFSGRASYEQYF

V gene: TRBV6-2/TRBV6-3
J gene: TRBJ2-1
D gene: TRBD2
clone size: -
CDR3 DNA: TGTGCCAGCAGGATCCTAGCGGGATCCTACAATGAGCAGTTCTTC
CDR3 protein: CASRILAGSYNEQFF

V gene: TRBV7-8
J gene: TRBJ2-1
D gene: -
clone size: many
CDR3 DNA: TGTGCCAGCAGCTTATTTGGAGGCCAGTTGGACCATGAGCAGTTCTTC
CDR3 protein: CASSLFGGQLDHEQFF

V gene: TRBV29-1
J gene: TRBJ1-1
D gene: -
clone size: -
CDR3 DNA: TGCAGCGCCGACCTCCAGAGATCTGAAGCTTTCTTT
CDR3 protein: CSADLQRSEAFF